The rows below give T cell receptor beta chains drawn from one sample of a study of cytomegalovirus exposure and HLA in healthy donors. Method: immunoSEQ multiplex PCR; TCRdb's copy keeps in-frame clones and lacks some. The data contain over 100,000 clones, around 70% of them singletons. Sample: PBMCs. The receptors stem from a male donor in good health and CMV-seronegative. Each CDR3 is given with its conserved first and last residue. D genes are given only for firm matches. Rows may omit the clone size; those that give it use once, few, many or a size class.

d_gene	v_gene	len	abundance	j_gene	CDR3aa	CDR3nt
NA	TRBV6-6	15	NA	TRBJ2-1	CASSQDYGRNNEQFF	TGTGCCAGCAGCCAGGACTACGGGCGAAACAATGAGCAGTTCTTC
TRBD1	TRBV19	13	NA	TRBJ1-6	CASRDRVHSPLHF	TGTGCCAGTCGGGACAGGGTGCATTCACCCCTCCACTTT
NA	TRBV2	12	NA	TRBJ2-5	CASSDRQETQYF	TGTGCCAGCAGTGACAGGCAAGAGACCCAGTACTTC
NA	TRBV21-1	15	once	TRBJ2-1	CASSKSGSGHNEQFF	TGTGCCAGCAGCAAATCGGGTAGCGGGCACAATGAGCAGTTCTTC
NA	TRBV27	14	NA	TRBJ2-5	CASSLSIRRETQYF	TGTGCCAGCAGTTTATCGATAAGGCGGGAGACCCAGTACTTC
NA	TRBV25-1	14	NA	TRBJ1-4	CASSEGPRGEKLFF	TGTGCCAGCAGTGAAGGCCCCAGGGGTGAAAAACTGTTTTTT
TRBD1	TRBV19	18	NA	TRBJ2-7	CASSIHGLTGGPPYEQYF	TGTGCCAGTAGTATACACGGACTGACAGGGGGTCCCCCCTACGAGCAGTACTTC
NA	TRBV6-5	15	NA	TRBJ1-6	CASTYLSSYNSPLHF	TGTGCCAGCACCTACTTGAGCTCCTATAATTCACCCCTCCACTTT
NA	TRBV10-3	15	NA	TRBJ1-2	CAISSNPRVNYGYTF	TGTGCCATCAGTTCGAATCCCAGGGTAAACTATGGCTACACCTTC
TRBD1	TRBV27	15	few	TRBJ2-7	CASSLLGTGAYEQYF	TGTGCCAGCAGTTTATTGGGGACAGGGGCCTACGAGCAGTACTTC
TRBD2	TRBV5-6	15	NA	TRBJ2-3	CASSLPGLRADTQYF	TGTGCCAGCAGCTTACCGGGACTAAGAGCAGATACGCAGTATTTT
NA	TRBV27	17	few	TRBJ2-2	CASGRTRARRNTGELFF	TGTGCCAGCGGGCGGACACGGGCCCGCCGTAACACCGGGGAGCTGTTTTTT
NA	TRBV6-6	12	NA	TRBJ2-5	CASSKTPLGQHF	TGTGCCAGCAGTAAAACTCCGTTGGGGCAGCACTTC
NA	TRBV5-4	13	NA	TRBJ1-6	CASSYVEGSPLHF	TGTGCCAGCAGCTACGTGGAGGGTTCACCCCTCCACTTT
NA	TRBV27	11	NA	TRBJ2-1	CASSWSNEQFF	TGTGCCAGCAGTTGGAGCAATGAGCAGTTCTTC
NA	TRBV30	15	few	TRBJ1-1	CAWSLPLVMNTEAFF	TGTGCCTGGAGTCTCCCGCTAGTGATGAACACTGAAGCTTTCTTT
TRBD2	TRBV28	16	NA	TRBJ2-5	CASSLSGLAGQETQYF	TGTGCCAGCAGTTTATCCGGACTAGCGGGGCAAGAGACCCAGTACTTC
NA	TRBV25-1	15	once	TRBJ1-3	CASSAGQYSGNTIYF	TGTGCCAGCAGTGCCGGACAGTACTCTGGAAACACCATATATTTT